This paragraph covers one T cell receptor beta chain sequence. TCRdb's table, derived via immunoSEQ multiplex PCR, lists solely in-frame clones and lacks some. The sample yields approximately 220,000 clones, 80% to 90% seen once. Participants were aged about 18 to 100 years from roughly 26 US areas. These data are taken from a study of blood T cell repertoires in COVID-19. At the level of the study: The study drew acute and convalescent COVID-19 samples from the United States, Italy and Spain.

Input material: PBMCs or T cells enriched from blood (not recorded which). This clonotype was sampled from a woman aged 25 to 39 with acute COVID-19.

CDR3 sequence: CASSPRQFFNEQFF. The CDR3 nucleotides read TGTGCCAGCTCACCAAGACAGTTTTTCAATGAGCAGTTCTTC. The rearrangement uses TRBV18 and TRBJ2-1; a weak D match, TRBD1 (5 bases). CDR3 length: 14 residues. Trimming took off 2 bases at V and 6 bases at J, with 11 bases between the two ends. CDR1 is KGHSH and CDR2 is LQKENI in the germline V gene. Full variable domain (rest looked up from reference TRBV18 and TRBJ2-1): NAGVMQNPRHLVRRRGQEARLRCSPMKGHSHVYWYRQLPEEGLKFMVYLQKENIIDESGMPKERFSAEFPKEGPSILRIQQVVRGDSAAYFCASSPRQFFNEQFFGPGTRLTVL.